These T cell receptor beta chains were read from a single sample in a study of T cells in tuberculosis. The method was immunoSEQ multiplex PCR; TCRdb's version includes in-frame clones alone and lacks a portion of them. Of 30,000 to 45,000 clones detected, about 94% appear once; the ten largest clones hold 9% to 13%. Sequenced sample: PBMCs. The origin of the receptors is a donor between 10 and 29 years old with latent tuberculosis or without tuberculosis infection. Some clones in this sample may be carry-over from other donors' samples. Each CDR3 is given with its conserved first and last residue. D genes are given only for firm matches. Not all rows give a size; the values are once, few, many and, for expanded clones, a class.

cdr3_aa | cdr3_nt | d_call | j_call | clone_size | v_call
CASSLPVSGGPLSPDTQYF | TGCGCCAGCAGCTTGCCCGTATCGGGGGGGCCCCTCTCTCCAGATACGCAGTATTTT | TRBD2 | TRBJ2-3 | - | TRBV5-1
CASSTSGIMNTEAFF | TGTGCCAGCAGCACTAGCGGAATAATGAACACTGAAGCTTTCTTT | - | TRBJ1-1 | - | TRBV7-2
CASTPDRTDTQYF | TGTGCCAGCACTCCGGACAGGACAGATACGCAGTATTTT | TRBD1 | TRBJ2-3 | - | TRBV2
CASSQDVGGGNEQFF | TGCGCCAGCAGCCAAGATGTCGGGGGAGGGAATGAGCAGTTCTTC | TRBD2 | TRBJ2-1 | - | TRBV4-3
CASSQDRGGTRVYGYTF | TGCGCCAGCAGCCAAGATCGAGGGGGCACGAGGGTTTATGGCTACACCTTC | TRBD1 | TRBJ1-2 | - | TRBV4-3
CASSSSSGGAHEQFF | TGTGCCAGCAGTTCTTCTAGCGGGGGGGCCCATGAGCAGTTCTTC | TRBD2 | TRBJ2-1 | - | TRBV27
CARPPPENFPTNYGYTF | TGCGCCAGACCTCCCCCCGAAAACTTTCCCACTAACTATGGCTACACCTTC | - | TRBJ1-2 | - | TRBV23-1
CASSSNREFGYTF | TGTGCCAGCAGTTCCAACAGGGAGTTTGGCTACACCTTC | - | TRBJ1-2 | once | TRBV27
CASSPGGTTFGQPQHF | TGTGCCAGCAGCCCAGGGGGGACAACCTTTGGTCAGCCCCAGCATTTT | TRBD1 | TRBJ1-5 | - | TRBV7-2
CASSLLASGGESEQFF | TGCGCCAGCAGCTTGTTAGCTAGCGGGGGGGAAAGTGAGCAGTTCTTC | TRBD2 | TRBJ2-1 | - | TRBV5-1
CSVKVISGNTIYF | TGCAGCGTTAAAGTAATCTCTGGAAACACCATATATTTT | - | TRBJ1-3 | - | TRBV29-1
CASSYSASRNTGELFF | TGTGCCAGCAGTTACTCGGCTAGCCGCAACACCGGGGAGCTGTTTTTT | - | TRBJ2-2 | - | TRBV6-6
CASSGEFNYGYTF | TGTGCCAGCAGTGGGGAGTTTAACTATGGCTACACCTTC | - | TRBJ1-2 | - | TRBV27
CATSRDRGQYGYTF | TGTGCCACCAGCAGAGACAGGGGGCAGTATGGCTACACCTTC | TRBD1 | TRBJ1-2 | once | TRBV15
CASSTRGLNEKLFF | TGTGCCAGCAGCACCCGGGGGTTAAATGAAAAACTGTTTTTT | - | TRBJ1-4 | - | TRBV11-2
CASSPRDRNEKLFF | TGTGCCAGCTCACCCCGGGACAGGAATGAAAAACTGTTTTTT | TRBD1 | TRBJ1-4 | once | TRBV18
CASSPSRDTEAFF | TGTGCCAGCAGCCCCAGCAGGGACACTGAAGCTTTCTTT | - | TRBJ1-1 | - | TRBV7-6
CAISQTQVNYGYTF | TGTGCCATCAGTCAAACACAGGTTAACTATGGCTACACCTTC | - | TRBJ1-2 | - | TRBV10-3
CASSFLSSSYNSPLHF | TGCGCCAGCAGCTTTTTGTCTAGCTCCTATAATTCACCCCTCCACTTT | - | TRBJ1-6 | - | TRBV5-1
CASSLYATQIYEQYF | TGTGCCAGCAGCTTGTATGCGACTCAGATCTACGAGCAGTACTTC | - | TRBJ2-7 | - | TRBV5-5
CASSHPRRGSWNQPQHF | TGCGCCAGCAGCCATCCAAGGAGGGGTAGTTGGAATCAGCCCCAGCATTTT | - | TRBJ1-5 | once | TRBV4-1
CASSRQGPTDTQYF | TGCGCCAGCAGCCGACAGGGGCCCACAGATACGCAGTATTTT | TRBD1 | TRBJ2-3 | - | TRBV4-1
CASSLEGHPSYEQYF | TGTGCCAGCAGCTTAGAGGGCCATCCCTCCTACGAGCAGTACTTC | - | TRBJ2-7 | - | TRBV11-3
CASSEWGWGGTKTDTQYF | TGTGCCAGCAGTGAATGGGGTTGGGGGGGGACCAAGACAGATACGCAGTATTTT | TRBD2 | TRBJ2-3 | - | TRBV25-1
CASNGQGAFDEQYF | TGTGCCAGCAACGGACAGGGGGCATTCGACGAGCAGTACTTC | TRBD1 | TRBJ2-7 | - | TRBV2
CASSPVGLAGGPSEQYF | TGTGCCAGCTCACCCGTGGGACTAGCGGGGGGCCCTTCCGAGCAGTACTTC | TRBD2 | TRBJ2-7 | - | TRBV18
CASGAPGGSGEVKTQYF | TGTGCTAGTGGTGCCCCGGGGGGTAGCGGGGAAGTAAAGACCCAGTACTTC | TRBD2 | TRBJ2-5 | - | TRBV12-5
CASSPTGQGNYGYTF | TGCGCCAGCAGTCCCACGGGACAGGGGAACTATGGCTACACCTTC | TRBD1 | TRBJ1-2 | - | TRBV4-1
CSVGGDSYSYEQYF | TGCAGCGTTGGGGGGGACAGTTACTCCTACGAGCAGTACTTC | - | TRBJ2-7 | - | TRBV29-1
CAISEWQNSNQPQHF | TGTGCCATCAGTGAATGGCAGAATAGCAATCAGCCCCAGCATTTT | - | TRBJ1-5 | - | TRBV10-3
CASSSGQVFGYTF | TGTGCCAGCTCCTCGGGACAGGTCTTTGGCTACACCTTC | TRBD1 | TRBJ1-2 | - | TRBV5-6
CASSTRGAWRSPLHF | TGTGCCAGCAGCACCAGGGGGGCCTGGCGATCACCCCTCCACTTT | TRBD1 | TRBJ1-6 | - | TRBV7-2
CATSRGGTGGTEAFF | TGTGCCACCAGCAGAGGTGGGACAGGGGGTACTGAAGCTTTCTTT | TRBD1 | TRBJ1-1 | - | TRBV15
CASSIIPPVREDQPQHF | TGTGCCAGTAGTATCATCCCCCCCGTCAGGGAGGATCAGCCCCAGCATTTT | - | TRBJ1-5 | once | TRBV19
CASSSTGGRGDTQYF | TGTGCCAGCAGCTCCACAGGGGGACGCGGAGATACGCAGTATTTT | TRBD1 | TRBJ2-3 | few | TRBV7-2
CASSSTRTGLNTEAFF | TGTGCCAGCAGCTCGACCCGGACAGGCTTGAACACTGAAGCTTTCTTT | TRBD1 | TRBJ1-1 | - | TRBV5-6
CASSTGPGGEQYF | TGTGCCAGTAGTACCGGCCCAGGGGGCGAGCAGTACTTC | TRBD1 | TRBJ2-7 | few | TRBV19
CASSLAAWDRKYSGANVLTF | TGTGCCAGCAGCTTGGCAGCTTGGGACAGAAAATATTCTGGGGCCAACGTCCTGACTTTC | TRBD1 | TRBJ2-6 | - | TRBV13
CASSLGGRAYNSPLHF | TGTGCCAGCAGCTTAGGTGGCAGGGCCTATAATTCACCCCTCCACTTT | - | TRBJ1-6 | - | TRBV7-9
CASSSETGPLGELFF | TGTGCCAGCAGCTCGGAGACAGGGCCTCTCGGGGAGCTGTTTTTT | TRBD1 | TRBJ2-2 | - | TRBV7-2
CASILRAANSYNEQFF | TGTGCCAGCATCCTACGAGCGGCTAACTCCTACAATGAGCAGTTCTTC | - | TRBJ2-1 | - | TRBV5-6
CASWGQGNTEAFF | TGTGCCAGTTGGGGACAGGGGAACACTGAAGCTTTCTTT | TRBD1 | TRBJ1-1 | - | TRBV5-4
CASSPAGDNQPQHF | TGCGCCAGCAGCCCAGCAGGGGATAATCAGCCCCAGCATTTT | - | TRBJ1-5 | - | TRBV4-1
CASSADRVDEKLFF | TGCGCCAGCAGCGCTGACAGGGTGGATGAAAAACTGTTTTTT | TRBD1 | TRBJ1-4 | - | TRBV10-2
CASSQELAGAPQYF | TGCGCCAGCAGCCAAGAACTAGCGGGGGCTCCGCAGTATTTT | TRBD2 | TRBJ2-3 | - | TRBV4-1
CASSTRGGSYEQYF | TGTGCCAGCAGTACCCGGGGTGGGTCCTACGAGCAGTACTTC | - | TRBJ2-7 | - | TRBV27